One sample yielded the 13 T cell receptor beta chains listed below, sequenced in a study of cytotoxic CD8 clonotypes in ibrutinib-treated CLL. Measured with immunoSEQ multiplex PCR; TCRdb has only the in-frame clones, and not every one. Here the sample spans 65,000 to 80,000 clones, over 65% being singletons. Sequenced here: PBMCs, sampled after 24 months of ibrutinib treatment. These receptor sequences come from a human donor with chronic lymphocytic leukemia.

The genes are TRBV30 and TRBJ2-6; 11 bases map to TRBD2. Unmatched junction bases numbered 8, after V lost 1 base and J lost 3 bases. CDR3 length equals 18 residues. The germline V gene has CDR1 GTSNPN and CDR2 SVGIG (reference sequence). The CDR3 DNA reads TGTGCCTGGAGTGCGTTAGCGGGAGGGCCGCTTGGGGCCAACGTCCTGACTTTC. Encoded protein: CAWSALAGGPLGANVLTF.

The V and J genes are TRBV9 and TRBJ1-1; TRBD1 is a possible D gene (5 bases). The CDR3 extends over 16 amino acids. Germline lookup yields CDR1 SGDLS and CDR2 YYNGEE. Trimming took 3 bases from V and 1 from J, leaving 16 bases between them. CDR3 amino acids: CASSAPRGDANTEAFF. The CDR3, as DNA: TGTGCCAGCAGCGCACCCCGGGGGGACGCGAACACTGAAGCTTTCTTT.

CDR3 DNA sequence: TGTGCCAGTAGTACTCGGACAGGGTCTGGAAACACCATATATTTT. This codes for CASSTRTGSGNTIYF. The chain recombines TRBV19 with TRBJ1-3; 8 bases line up with TRBD1. This CDR3 is built from 15 residues. V gave up 4 bases and J gave up 1 base; unmatched junction bases: 3. From germline, CDR1 is LNHDA and CDR2 SQIVND (reference sequence).

The rearrangement links TRBV5-4 to TRBJ2-5; tentative D call: TRBD1 (6 bases). The CDR3 runs to 18 residues. Germline V gene sequence: CDR1 SGHNT, CDR2 YYREEE (reference sequence). Trimming took 0 bases from V and 1 from J, leaving 19 bases between them. The CDR3 DNA reads TGTGCCAGCAGCTTGGGGGGGCGGGTCGACCCCTTCCAAGAGACCCAGTACTTC. It yields the protein CASSLGGRVDPFQETQYF.

V and J are TRBV27 and TRBJ1-2; D remains unclear. The CDR3 has 13 amino acids. Trimming removed 2 bases at V and 0 bases at J, with 4 bases between. Per germline, CDR1 MNHEY and CDR2 SMNVEV (reference sequence). CDR3 nucleotide sequence: TGTGCCAGCAGTTTAACAGCTAACTATGGCTACACCTTC. Protein product: CASSLTANYGYTF.

V and J are TRBV15 and TRBJ2-7, with 9 bases lining up with TRBD2. Unmatched junction bases numbered 0, after V lost 0 bases and J lost 0 bases. The CDR3 covers 15 residues. The germline gives CDR1 LNHNV, CDR2 YYDKDF (reference sequence). The CDR3 DNA sequence: TGTGCCACCAGCAGAGAGCGGGAGGGCTCCTACGAGCAGTACTTC. Translating gives CATSREREGSYEQYF.

The chain employs TRBV6-1 and TRBJ2-7; D not resolved. Germline CDR1 reads MNHNS; CDR2 reads SASEGT. Deletions cut 7 bases from V and 0 bases from J, with 13 bases between. The CDR3 consists of 14 residues. CDR3 nucleotide sequence: TGTGCCAGCACCCCTAATTTTAGCTCCTACGAGCAGTACTTC. It translates to CASTPNFSSYEQYF.

The chain joins TRBV7-2 to TRBJ2-7; the match to TRBD2 covers 8 bases. The CDR3 sequence is 15 residues long. The J segment lost 2 bases and the V segment lost 5 bases, leaving 8 bases of the junction unmatched. Germline CDR1 SGHTA, CDR2 FQGNSA. This CDR3 reads CASSKRAGETYEQYF. CDR3 in DNA: TGTGCCAGCAGCAAGAGAGCGGGAGAAACCTACGAGCAGTACTTC.

This chain connects TRBV30 to TRBJ2-5, with D possibly being TRBD1 or TRBD2 (5 bases each). In germline, CDR1 is GTSNPN, CDR2 SVGIG (reference sequence). This CDR3 comprises 13 residues. V was pared by 3 bases and J by 10 bases, with 18 bases between. In nucleotides, the CDR3 is TGTGCCTGGAGCCGAGGGGCAGCGCGGTTCCAGTACTTC. Its protein is CAWSRGAARFQYF.

The V and J genes are TRBV4-1 and TRBJ2-5, with D possibly matching TRBD2 (6 bases). Germline loops: CDR1 MGHRA, CDR2 YSYEKL. CDR3 size: 16 residues. Between the trimmed V and J ends, which lost 0 bases and 4 bases, there was a span of 15 bases. The DNA for the CDR3 is TGCGCCAGCAGCCAAGATGAGGGACTCCTCTTAGAGACCCAGTACTTC. Protein: CASSQDEGLLLETQYF.

The rearrangement uses TRBV7-9 and TRBJ2-7; no firm D call. Per the germline V gene, CDR1 is SEHNR and CDR2 is FQNEAQ (reference sequence). With 8 bases removed from V and 5 bases from J, the gap between germline ends came to 16 bases. The CDR3 extends over 13 amino acids. Here the CDR3 reads CASLKAGVHEQYF. For the CDR3, the DNA is TGTGCCAGCCTCAAGGCAGGTGTACACGAGCAGTACTTC.

The rearrangement uses TRBV6-6 and TRBJ2-2, with D unclear. Germline V gene sequence: CDR1 MNHNY, CDR2 SVGAGI (reference sequence). Trimming stripped 6 bases from V and 5 bases from J, with 7 bases between. The CDR3 covers 12 residues. The CDR3 DNA is TGTGCCAGCAGCCACGGTACCGGGGAGCTGTTTTTT. This translates into CASSHGTGELFF.

This clone was seen a single time. The same CDR3 can be traced to other DNA sequences in this sample. This sequence joins TRBV6-1 and TRBJ2-3; TRBD2 is a possible D gene (6 bases). The CDR3 is 14 residues long. Germline CDR1 is MNHNS and CDR2 is SASEGT. V was shortened by 5 bases and J by 6 bases, with 15 bases between the two germline ends. This CDR3 reads CASSPGPGRDTQYF. In DNA form, the CDR3 reads TGTGCCAGCAGTCCAGGGCCTGGGAGGGATACGCAGTATTTT.